The T cell receptor beta chain under discussion was sequenced for a study of Graves' ophthalmopathy and Graves' hyperthyroidism. Additional autoimmune diseases, uncontrolled infections, pregnancy or lactation disqualified patients. Study results and limitations: Most thyroid-expanded clonotypes exceeding 0.001 frequency were also found in blood.

Trimming left V 2 bases short and J 12 bases short, with 17 bases between. The CDR3 runs 13 residues. Germline lookup yields CDR1 MNHEY and CDR2 SVGEGT. In its sample, this clonotype was seen many times. What it binds is not known. From RNA, the CDR3 regions of TCR beta chains were amplified and sequenced. HTBI primers were employed in first-round RT-PCR, then a second-round multiplex PCR followed. TCRdb reanalysed the multiplex PCR reads using MiXCR and keeps one entry per CDR3 protein. The sample carries about 370,000 distinct CDR3 sequences, 18% recorded once. The chain recombines TRBV6-2 or TRBV6-3 with TRBJ2-7; D possibly corresponds to TRBD2 (6 bases). The TCR originated in a woman younger than 35 with Graves' ophthalmopathy. Material for sequencing was peripheral blood. In DNA, the CDR3 is TGTGCCAGCAGTTACCCGCTATCGGGACTCTCGTACTTC. Residues: CASSYPLSGLSYF.